The 22 T cell receptor beta chains presented below share a single source sample, sequenced in a study of early T cells in non-severe SARS-CoV-2 infection. Each CDR3 protein is one row after TCRdb ran MiXCR on the 5' RACE reads. The sample lists approximately 81,000 distinct CDR3 sequences, approximately 13% occurring once. The sample taken for sequencing was whole blood. Receptors originate from an adult who was a healthcare worker with PCR-confirmed SARS-CoV-2 infection or an uninfected control (not recorded which).

This clonotype was seen a few times. The chain carries TRBV6-1 and TRBJ1-2; D is possibly TRBD1 (5 bases). The V end was cut by 8 bases, the J end by 1 base, with 17 bases between. Germline V gene sequence: CDR1 MNHNS, CDR2 SASEGT. This CDR3 has 15 amino acids. CDR3 sequence: CASSFLGGSNYGYTF. Here the CDR3 DNA reads TGTGCCAGCTCTTTCCTGGGGGGGAGTAACTATGGCTACACCTTC.

The V gene is TRBV2, the J gene TRBJ2-5, with D possibly matching TRBD2 (5 bases). Germline V gene lookup returns CDR1 SNHLY and CDR2 FYNNEI. The CDR3 is 14 amino acids. With 5 bases removed from V and 1 base from J, the gap between germline ends came to 11 bases. CDR3 sequence (DNA): TGTGCCAGCAGTTCCCTGGGGAGCCAAGAGACCCAGTACTTC. Its translation is CASSSLGSQETQYF.

This chain links TRBV28 with TRBJ2-3; D may be TRBD1 or TRBD2 (5 bases each). Trimming pared 6 bases from V and 2 bases from J, leaving 9 bases between. The germline V gene has CDR1 MDHEN and CDR2 SYDVKM. CDR3 length: 13 amino acids. This chain's CDR3 is CASRGTDTDTQYF. CDR3 in DNA: TGTGCCAGCAGGGGGACGGACACAGATACGCAGTATTTT.

The rearrangement joins TRBV6-6 to TRBJ1-1; D remains ambiguous. Germline assignment: CDR1 MNHNY and CDR2 SVGAGI (reference sequence). Trimming removed 2 bases at V and 4 bases at J, with 11 bases between. This CDR3 is built from 14 residues. CDR3 sequence (DNA): TGTGCCAGCAGTTACAATCCGGCCACCACTGAAGCTTTCTTT. It encodes CASSYNPATTEAFF.

This clonotype showed up just a few times. This chain uses TRBV30 with TRBJ2-2, with D possibly matching TRBD1 (6 bases). V lost 7 bases to trimming and J lost 0 bases, with 12 bases between them. The CDR3 consists of 14 residues. CDR1 is GTSNPN and CDR2 is SVGIG in the germline V gene (reference sequence). The CDR3 reads CASTGQTNTGELFF. The CDR3 DNA follows: TGTGCCTCTACCGGACAGACGAACACCGGGGAGCTGTTTTTT.

This chain joins TRBV10-3 and TRBJ2-5; maybe TRBD2 (5 bases). The CDR3 covers 12 residues. Germline-derived CDR1 and CDR2 are ENHRY and SYGVKD. V was trimmed by 11 bases and J by 2 bases, leaving 12 bases between them. The CDR3 coding sequence is TGTGCCGTGGGAGAGGTACAAGAGACCCAGTACTTC. Encoded protein: CAVGEVQETQYF.

This clonotype was counted ten times or more. The chain has TRBV2 and TRBJ1-5; the D is unclear. Looked up from germline, CDR1 is SNHLY and CDR2 is FYNNEI. The ends were cut back, 6 bases at V and 0 bases at J, with 9 bases in the middle. The CDR3 has 14 residues. CDR3 bases: TGTGCCAGCAGAGGACTGTATAGCAATCAGCCCCAGCATTTT. Its protein is CASRGLYSNQPQHF.

This clonotype showed up just a few times. The chain joins TRBV6-6 to TRBJ1-1; D is uncertain. Trimming pared 6 bases from V and 4 bases from J, leaving 12 bases between. The CDR3 has 13 residues. Per germline, CDR1 MNHNY and CDR2 SVGAGI (reference sequence). CDR3 residues: CASRTDWGTEAFF. CDR3 nucleotide sequence: TGTGCCAGCAGAACTGACTGGGGCACTGAAGCTTTCTTT.

This clonotype was found many times. The V call is TRBV7-8, the J call TRBJ2-7; the D gene could be TRBD1 or TRBD2 (5 bases each). The V end was cut by 1 base, the J end by 1 base, with 8 bases between. The germline V gene encodes CDR1 SGHVS and CDR2 FQNEAQ. This CDR3 region has 14 residues. In DNA, the CDR3 is TGTGCCAGCAGCTTAGGGGGACCTTCCTACGAGCAGTACTTC. Its translation: CASSLGGPSYEQYF. Together with reference TRBV7-8 and TRBJ2-7, the CDR3 gives the full variable domain: GAGVSQSPRYKVAKRGQDVALRCDPISGHVSLFWYQQALGQGPEFLTYFQNEAQLDKSGLPSDRFFAERPEGSVSTLKIQRTQQEDSAVYLCASSLGGPSYEQYFGPGTRLTVT.

A few counts support this clonotype. J is TRBJ2-4 and V is TRBV4-1; D unclear. The germline V gene has CDR1 MGHRA and CDR2 YSYEKL. V was pared by 1 base and J by 7 bases, with 11 bases between. The CDR3 length is 14 residues. The CDR3 DNA sequence: TGCGCCAGCAGCCAAGGGGGTTGGAATAACATTCAGTACTTC. Translated: CASSQGGWNNIQYF.

This clonotype occurred a few times. The chain couples TRBV30 to TRBJ1-1; D is unclear. V was pared by 8 bases and J by 4 bases, with 11 bases between. CDR1 is GTSNPN and CDR2 is SVGIG in the germline V gene (reference sequence). The CDR3 totals 11 residues. DNA of the CDR3: TGTGCCCGTCTGAAGGGCACTGAAGCTTTCTTT. Its translation: CARLKGTEAFF.

This clonotype showed up many times. The chain combines TRBV7-9 with TRBJ2-3; the match to TRBD2 covers 15 bases. After removal of 5 bases from V and 3 bases from J, the junction contained 3 bases not matched to a gene. The CDR3 covers 16 residues. Germline V lookup: CDR1 SEHNR, CDR2 FQNEAQ (reference sequence). The CDR3 loop is CASSLGLAGGTDTQYF. The CDR3 DNA reads TGTGCCAGCAGCCTGGGACTAGCGGGGGGTACAGATACGCAGTATTTT.

This clonotype was seen repeatedly, ten times or more. The chain combines TRBV29-1 with TRBJ2-3; D is perhaps TRBD2 (5 bases). This CDR3 contains 13 residues. Germline assignment: CDR1 SQVTM and CDR2 ANQGSEA. V lost 5 bases and J 1 base, leaving 10 bases between the germline ends. The CDR3, as DNA: TGCAGCGTTCTAGCAGACCGCACAGATACGCAGTATTTT. It yields the protein CSVLADRTDTQYF.

This chain joins TRBV3-1 and TRBJ1-1; possibly TRBD1 for D (6 bases). In germline, CDR1 is LGHDT, CDR2 YNNKEL (reference sequence). CDR3 size: 14 residues. V shed 0 bases and J shed 4 bases, with 9 bases lying between them. CDR3 coding DNA: TGTGCCAGCAGCCAAGAAGAGGGGGGCACTGAAGCTTTCTTT. This gives the protein CASSQEEGGTEAFF. The full variable domain, in which reference TRBV3-1 and TRBJ1-1 provide the parts outside the CDR3, is DTAVSQTPKYLVTQMGNDKSIKCEQNLGHDTMYWYKQDSKKFLKIMFSYNNKELIINETVPNRFSPKSPDKAHLNLHINSLELGDSAVYFCASSQEEGGTEAFFGQGTRLTVV.

CDR3 loop: CASSQVDMGTSYNEQFF. Here the CDR3 DNA reads TGCGCCAGCAGCCAAGTCGATATGGGGACTAGCTACAATGAGCAGTTCTTC. The chain combines TRBV4-1 with TRBJ2-1, with 8 nucleotides matching TRBD2. With V trimmed by 1 base and J by 3 bases, 8 bases remained unmatched. This CDR3 is 17 amino acids long. Germline-derived CDR1 and CDR2 are MGHRA and YSYEKL.

Only a few counts were recorded for this clonotype. The chain joins TRBV29-1 to TRBJ1-1, with unresolved D. In germline, CDR1 is SQVTM, CDR2 ANQGSEA. This CDR3 comprises 14 residues. V lost 7 bases and J lost 1, with 16 bases in between. Here the CDR3 DNA reads TGCAGCGCTCGAGAAGACATGGGGAACACTGAAGCTTTCTTT. Amino acids: CSAREDMGNTEAFF.

The chain joins TRBV20-1 to TRBJ1-5; possibly TRBD1 for D (6 bases). Between the trimmed V and J ends, which lost 1 base and 3 bases, there was a span of 10 bases. Per germline, CDR1 DFQATT and CDR2 SNEGSKA (reference sequence). CDR3 length equals 14 residues. The CDR3 is CSARGQVFNQPQHF. The CDR3 DNA reads as TGCAGTGCTAGAGGACAGGTTTTCAATCAGCCCCAGCATTTT.

There are many counts of this clonotype. This chain joins TRBV6-2 or TRBV6-3 and TRBJ2-1, with D perhaps assigned TRBD1 or TRBD2 (5 bases each). This CDR3 has 15 amino acids. V gave up 7 bases and J gave up 0 bases, with 13 bases separating them. Germline lookup yields CDR1 MNHEY and CDR2 SVGEGT. The chain's CDR3 is CASTLGPSSYNEQFF. The CDR3 DNA is TGTGCCAGCACCCTGGGACCGAGCTCCTACAATGAGCAGTTCTTC.

This clonotype showed up many times. This rearrangement joins TRBV2 to TRBJ2-4; 11 positions match TRBD1. The V and J ends lost 7 bases and 0 bases, in that order; junction bases with no gene match: 11. The V gene's germline CDR1 is SNHLY and CDR2 FYNNEI. The CDR3 is made up of 18 amino acids. The CDR3 sequence: CASTAGTGGLLAKNIQYF. In nucleotides, the CDR3 is TGTGCCAGCACCGCCGGGACAGGGGGACTACTAGCCAAAAACATTCAGTACTTC.

This clonotype was observed many times. The gene calls are TRBV14 and TRBJ1-1, with no clear D. V was trimmed by 4 bases and J by 11 bases, leaving 17 bases between them. The CDR3 is 13 residues long. The V gene's germline CDR1 is SGHDN and CDR2 FVKESK. The CDR3 spells CASSPLRSRWAFF. CDR3 DNA sequence: TGTGCCAGCAGCCCCCTAAGGTCGAGGTGGGCTTTCTTT.

This chain uses TRBV18 with TRBJ2-1; D is unclear. Germline V gene data show CDR1 as KGHSH and CDR2 as LQKENI. The CDR3 sequence is 15 residues long. V lost 2 bases to trimming and J lost 3 bases, with 11 bases between them. CDR3 bases: TGTGCCAGCTCACCAGTTGAATCGGACTACAATGAGCAGTTCTTC. Translating gives CASSPVESDYNEQFF.

This clonotype was seen ten or more times. The V call is TRBV3-1, the J call TRBJ1-4; D might be TRBD1 (5 bases). The CDR3 contains 15 residues. CDR1 and CDR2 from the germline V gene are LGHDT and YNNKEL (reference sequence). Between the trimmed V and J ends, which lost 5 bases and 4 bases, there was a span of 14 bases. CDR3 sequence: CASSFQGAFNEKLFF. For the CDR3, the DNA is TGTGCCAGCAGCTTCCAGGGAGCTTTTAATGAAAAACTGTTTTTT.